These 24 T cell receptor beta chains originate from one sample sequenced in a study of T cells in Graves' hyperthyroidism and ophthalmopathy. RNA transcripts were the template for amplifying TCR beta CDR3 regions. The HTBI primer set was used in a first-round RT-PCR of the TCR CDR3. In TCRdb, the multiplex PCR reads were re-called with MiXCR into one record per CDR3 protein. Found here are roughly 800,000 distinct CDR3 sequences, 38% of them singletons; the top ten hold around 9.3%. The sequenced material came from blood. These receptors were collected from a young man with Graves' hyperthyroidism.

The table lists this clonotype with a few counts. V and J are TRBV7-9 and TRBJ2-7; D gene uncertain. This CDR3 contains 14 residues. Trimming left V 6 bases short and J 2 bases short, with 14 bases between. Germline values: CDR1 SEHNR, CDR2 FQNEAQ (reference sequence). CDR3 nucleotide sequence: TGTGCCAGCAGTGCCTCGGGCCCAACCTACGAGCAGTACTTC. It translates to CASSASGPTYEQYF.

Only one count was recorded for this clonotype. This sequence joins TRBV5-1 and TRBJ2-6; D possibly corresponds to TRBD2 (6 bases). V dropped 0 bases and J dropped 11 bases, with 15 bases sitting between them. CDR1 is SGHRS and CDR2 is YFSETQ in the germline V gene. The CDR3 is made up of 15 amino acids. The chain's CDR3 is CASSLEGGKDYVLTF. Here the CDR3 DNA reads TGCGCCAGCAGCTTGGAGGGCGGGAAGGACTACGTCCTGACTTTC.

This clonotype was seen only a few times. The chain employs TRBV7-9 and TRBJ2-7, with no clear D. The CDR3 totals 13 residues. The V and J ends lost 2 bases and 5 bases respectively, with 10 bases between them. Looked up from germline, CDR1 is SEHNR and CDR2 is FQNEAQ (reference sequence). The CDR3 is CASSLTEADEQYF. The DNA for the CDR3 is TGTGCCAGCAGCTTAACCGAGGCGGACGAGCAGTACTTC.

The genes are TRBV10-1 and TRBJ1-5; D might be TRBD1 (5 bases). V shed 4 bases and J shed 14 bases, with 15 bases lying between them. The CDR3 contains 12 residues. CDR1 and CDR2 from the germline V gene are WNHNN and SYGVQD (reference sequence). The CDR3 bases are TGCGCCAGCAGTGGGATAGGGGCCTACGAGCATTTT. Translating gives CASSGIGAYEHF.

The V call is TRBV4-1, the J call TRBJ2-7; D ambiguous. The CDR3 is 14 amino acids. Trimming shortened V by 0 bases and J by 2 bases, and 8 bases separated the two germline ends. Germline CDR1 reads MGHRA; CDR2 reads YSYEKL. The CDR3 spells CASSQEYTTYEQYF. CDR3 DNA sequence: TGCGCCAGCAGCCAAGAGTACACTACCTACGAGCAGTACTTC.

This clonotype was seen at least ten times. The chain couples TRBV7-6 to TRBJ2-7; 8 bases align to TRBD1. Unmatched junction bases numbered 6, after V lost 5 bases and J lost 6 bases. The CDR3 covers 13 residues. Germline values: CDR1 SGHVS, CDR2 FNYEAQ. The CDR3 loop reads CASSIGTGSEQYF. For the CDR3, the DNA is TGTGCCAGCAGCATCGGGACAGGTAGCGAGCAGTACTTC.

This clonotype has only a few counts. The chain has TRBV6-6 and TRBJ2-6; D gene ambiguous. CDR3 length: 13 residues. Trimming removed 7 bases from V and 4 bases from J, with 8 bases in between. Germline V gene sequence: CDR1 MNHNY, CDR2 SVGAGI (reference sequence). The CDR3 DNA reads TGTGCCAGCACGCTGGGAGGGGCCAACGTCCTGACTTTC. This encodes CASTLGGANVLTF.

The chain uses TRBV29-1 and TRBJ2-3; D perhaps matches TRBD1 (5 bases). Deletions cut 6 bases from V and 2 bases from J, with 12 bases between. The CDR3 length is 13 residues. Germline loops: CDR1 SQVTM, CDR2 ANQGSEA. The CDR3 loop is CSVRQRLTDTQYF. The CDR3, as DNA: TGCAGCGTCCGACAGAGACTCACAGATACGCAGTATTTT.

This clonotype was seen ten or more times. V usage is TRBV7-3 and J usage is TRBJ2-2; D is unresolved. Deletions cut 6 bases from V and 2 bases from J, with 10 bases between. Germline CDR1 SGHTA, CDR2 FQGTGA. The CDR3 is 14 amino acids. DNA of the CDR3: TGTGCCAGCAGTTCCGGACCTAACACCGGGGAGCTGTTTTTT. Encoded protein: CASSSGPNTGELFF.

This clonotype was found once. Its ends do not fully match the called genes, so a read error is possible. This chain connects TRBV9 to TRBJ2-2; TRBD1 matches 7 bases. Germline V CDR1 and CDR2: SGDLS, YYNGEE. The CDR3 sequence is 15 residues long. The CDR3 nucleotides read TGTGCCAGCGGCGTACAAACAGGGGTTGGCGGGGAGCTGTTTTTT. Amino acid sequence: CASGVQTGVGGELFF.

This clonotype has a single count. The chain is built from TRBV20-1 and TRBJ2-7, with 8 bases identical to TRBD1. Germline values: CDR1 DFQATT, CDR2 SNEGSKA (reference sequence). The J segment lost 7 bases and the V segment lost 3 bases, leaving 2 bases of the junction unmatched. This CDR3 is 11 amino acids long. The CDR3 is CSARRDREQYF. The CDR3 DNA is TGCAGTGCTAGGCGGGACAGGGAGCAGTACTTC.

This clonotype was counted only a few times. This chain uses TRBV11-2 with TRBJ2-5, with 11 bases fitting TRBD2. Germline CDR1 SGHAT, CDR2 FQNNGV. V lost 4 bases and J lost 4; bases outside the gene matches: 8. This CDR3 is 16 amino acids long. The CDR3 coding sequence is TGTGCCAGCAGCTCATCTAGCGGGGGGAGAAGAGAGACCCAGTACTTC. It specifies CASSSSSGGRRETQYF.

V and J are TRBV4-3 and TRBJ2-7; D may be TRBD1 or TRBD2 (5 bases each). CDR3 length equals 19 residues. CDR1 is LGHNA, CDR2 YSLEER, per germline. Trimming stripped 4 bases from V and 0 bases from J, with 25 bases between. This CDR3 reads CASSPLGVSRRGDSYEQYF. As DNA, the CDR3 is TGCGCCAGCAGCCCCCTGGGGGTCTCGCGGCGAGGGGACTCCTACGAGCAGTACTTC.

The J gene is TRBJ2-6, the V gene TRBV7-3; 9 nucleotides agree with TRBD2. Trimming at V came to 2 bases and at J to 14 bases, leaving 4 bases not matched to a gene. The V gene's germline CDR1 is SGHTA and CDR2 FQGTGA. The CDR3 has 13 residues. The CDR3 bases are TGTGCCAGCAGCTTAGCGGGAGGGCCTCTCCTGACTTTC. The encoded protein is CASSLAGGPLLTF.

The sample holds a few counts of this clonotype. The CDR3 is CASSRRQQGAGYEQYF. The CDR3 DNA reads TGTGCCAGTAGTCGCCGGCAACAGGGGGCTGGTTACGAGCAGTACTTC. This sequence joins TRBV19 and TRBJ2-7; 9 nucleotides align to TRBD1. This CDR3 spans 16 amino acids. The ends lost 5 bases at V and 4 bases at J; junction bases unmatched: 12. Germline V CDR1 and CDR2: LNHDA, SQIVND (reference sequence).

This clonotype was found a few times. J is TRBJ1-4 and V is TRBV20-1; D may be TRBD1 (5 bases). Germline V lookup: CDR1 DFQATT, CDR2 SNEGSKA (reference sequence). The CDR3 has 14 residues. V was shortened by 3 bases and J by 7 bases, with 15 bases between the two germline ends. The CDR3 protein is CSASIALGVEKLFF. The CDR3 DNA sequence: TGCAGTGCTAGTATTGCGCTGGGGGTTGAAAAACTGTTTTTT.

The table lists this clonotype with a few counts. The V call is TRBV5-1, the J call TRBJ1-2, with a possible D match to TRBD1 (5 bases). Looked up from germline, CDR1 is SGHRS and CDR2 is YFSETQ. The CDR3 totals 17 residues. The V end lost 0 bases, the J end lost 3 bases, and 18 bases lay between the germline ends. The CDR3 spells CASSLDPAGTTHYGYTF. The CDR3 nucleotides read TGCGCCAGCAGCTTGGATCCGGCCGGGACCACCCACTATGGCTACACCTTC.

This clonotype was picked up a small number of times. This rearrangement joins TRBV5-1 to TRBJ2-6, with 9 positions matching TRBD1. Unmatched junction bases numbered 5, after V lost 7 bases and J lost 0 bases. Per germline, CDR1 SGHRS and CDR2 YFSETQ. The CDR3 covers 16 residues. Here the CDR3 reads CASWGQGNSGANVLTF. For the CDR3, the DNA is TGCGCCAGCTGGGGACAGGGAAACTCTGGGGCCAACGTCCTGACTTTC.

Worth noting for this clonotype: At one boundary the junction diverges from the germline segment, which might be a read error. This sequence joins TRBV7-9 and TRBJ2-2; a possible D gene is TRBD2 (6 bases). The CDR3 sequence is 16 residues long. Germline CDR1 and CDR2: SEHNR and FQNEAQ (reference sequence). This chain's CDR3 is CASSPAPGLETGELFF. In DNA form, the CDR3 reads TGCGCCAGCAGCCCCGCGCCGGGACTGGAAACCGGGGAGCTGTTTTTT.

This clonotype has more than one count but fewer than ten. The chain recombines TRBV7-9 with TRBJ1-1, with D possibly TRBD1 on 6 matching bases. Germline V gene lookup returns CDR1 SEHNR and CDR2 FQNEAQ (reference sequence). The CDR3 consists of 15 residues. Trimming left V 1 base short and J 0 bases short, with 9 bases between. CDR3 DNA sequence: TGTGCCAGCAGCTTAGTCGAGGGGGTGAACACTGAAGCTTTCTTT. Translating gives CASSLVEGVNTEAFF.

In this sample, this clonotype turned up many times. The rearrangement uses TRBV29-1 and TRBJ1-6; 9 bases line up with TRBD1. This CDR3 comprises 14 residues. The ends lost 8 bases at V and 5 bases at J; junction bases unmatched: 7. Germline CDR1 and CDR2: SQVTM and ANQGSEA. The CDR3 region is CSPRDRENNSPLHF. CDR3 sequence (DNA): TGCAGCCCTCGGGACAGGGAGAATAATTCACCCCTCCACTTT.

Remarks on this clonotype: A single base separates this from a much larger clone, so it may be a read error. The missing conserved phenylalanine or tryptophan at the end of this CDR3 makes a read error likely. V and J are TRBV7-9 and TRBJ1-2; no definite D call. This CDR3 contains 14 residues. V lost 5 bases and J lost 4, with 14 bases in between. Germline V gives CDR1 SEHNR, CDR2 FQNEAQ (reference sequence). In DNA form, the CDR3 reads TGTGCCAGCAGCGTGTCCGAGCGGAGCTATGGCTACACCCTC. Residues: CASSVSERSYGYTL.

Concerning this clonotype: A read error may produce the germline difference seen at one junction end. This chain links TRBV7-9 with TRBJ2-7; tentative D call: TRBD1 (6 bases). In germline, CDR1 is SEHNR, CDR2 FQNEAQ (reference sequence). The CDR3 consists of 18 residues. The CDR3 protein is CASSQMITGIVGTYEQYF. CDR3 nucleotides: TGCGCCAGCAGCCAAATGATAACAGGGATCGTAGGGACCTACGAGCAGTACTTC.

The V call is TRBV4-1, the J call TRBJ1-1; D is uncertain. The germline V gene encodes CDR1 MGHRA and CDR2 YSYEKL. The V end lost 0 bases, the J end lost 5 bases, and 10 bases lay between the germline ends. The CDR3 contains 14 residues. CDR3 nucleotides: TGCGCCAGCAGCCAAGATCCGGTAGGGACTGAAGCTTTCTTT. Its protein product is CASSQDPVGTEAFF.